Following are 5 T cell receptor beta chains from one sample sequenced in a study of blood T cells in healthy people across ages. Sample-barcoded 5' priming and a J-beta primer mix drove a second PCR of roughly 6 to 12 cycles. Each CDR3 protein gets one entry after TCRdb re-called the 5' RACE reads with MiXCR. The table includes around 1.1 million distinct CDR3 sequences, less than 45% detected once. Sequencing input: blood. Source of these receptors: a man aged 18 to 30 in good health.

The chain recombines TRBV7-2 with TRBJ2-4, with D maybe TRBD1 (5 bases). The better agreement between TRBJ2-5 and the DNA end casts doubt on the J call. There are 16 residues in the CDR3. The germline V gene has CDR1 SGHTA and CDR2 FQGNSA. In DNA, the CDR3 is TGTGCCAGCAGCGAAATCCCAGGGCAACGGCGAGAGACCCAGTACTTC. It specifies CASSEIPGQRRETQYF.

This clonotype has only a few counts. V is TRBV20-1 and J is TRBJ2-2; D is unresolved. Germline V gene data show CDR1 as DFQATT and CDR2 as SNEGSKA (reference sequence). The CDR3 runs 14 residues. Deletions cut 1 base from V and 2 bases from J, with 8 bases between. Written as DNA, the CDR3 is TGCAGTGCTAGAGGTCGGAGCAACACCGGGGAGCTGTTTTTT. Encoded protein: CSARGRSNTGELFF.

CDR3 nucleotide sequence: TGTGCCAGCAGTGAAAGTCCAGGGGACGGCTACACCTTC. Protein sequence: CASSESPGDGYTF. The chain is built from TRBV6-1 and TRBJ1-2; a possible D gene is TRBD1 (6 bases). The CDR3 has 13 amino acids. V was trimmed by 2 bases and J by 8 bases, leaving 12 bases between them. Germline V lookup: CDR1 MNHNS, CDR2 SASEGT.

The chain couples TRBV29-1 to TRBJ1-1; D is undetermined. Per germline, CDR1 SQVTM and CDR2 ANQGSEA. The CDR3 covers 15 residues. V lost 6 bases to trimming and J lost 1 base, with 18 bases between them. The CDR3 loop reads CSVSGGRETNTEAFF. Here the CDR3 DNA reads TGCAGCGTCTCCGGCGGGAGGGAGACGAACACTGAAGCTTTCTTT. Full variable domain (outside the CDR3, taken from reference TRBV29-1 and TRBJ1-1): SAVISQKPSRDICQRGTSLTIQCQVDSQVTMMFWYRQQPGQSLTLIATANQGSEATYESGFVIDKFPISRPNLTFSTLTVSNMSPEDSSIYLCSVSGGRETNTEAFFGQGTRLTVV.

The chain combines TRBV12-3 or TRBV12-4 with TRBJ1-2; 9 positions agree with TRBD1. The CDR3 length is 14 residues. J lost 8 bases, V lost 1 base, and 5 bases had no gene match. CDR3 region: CASSLEGQGCGYTF. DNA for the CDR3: TGTGCCAGCAGTTTAGAGGGACAGGGTTGCGGCTACACCTTC.